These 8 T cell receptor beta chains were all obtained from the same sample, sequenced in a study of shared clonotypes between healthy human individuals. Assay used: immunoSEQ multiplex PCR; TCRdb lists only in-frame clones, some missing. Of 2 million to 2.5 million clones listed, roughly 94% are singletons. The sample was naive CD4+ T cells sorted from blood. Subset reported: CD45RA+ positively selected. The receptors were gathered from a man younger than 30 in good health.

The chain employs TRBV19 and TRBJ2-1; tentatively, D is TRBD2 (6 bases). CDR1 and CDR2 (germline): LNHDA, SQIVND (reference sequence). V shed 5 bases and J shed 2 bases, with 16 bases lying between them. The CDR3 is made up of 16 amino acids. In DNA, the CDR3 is TGTGCCAGTAGTTTTCGGACTACTAAGGCCTACAATGAGCAGTTCTTC. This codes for CASSFRTTKAYNEQFF.

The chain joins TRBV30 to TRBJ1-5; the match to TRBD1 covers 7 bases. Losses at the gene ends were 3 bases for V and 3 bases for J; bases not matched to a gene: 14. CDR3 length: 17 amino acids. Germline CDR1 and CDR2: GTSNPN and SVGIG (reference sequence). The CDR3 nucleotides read TGTGCCTGGAGCGGCCAGGGGGGCCCGGGGGACAATCAGCCCCAGCATTTT. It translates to CAWSGQGGPGDNQPQHF.

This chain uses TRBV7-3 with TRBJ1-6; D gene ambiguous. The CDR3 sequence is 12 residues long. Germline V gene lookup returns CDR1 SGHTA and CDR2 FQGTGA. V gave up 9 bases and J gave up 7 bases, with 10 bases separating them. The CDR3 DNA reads TGTGCCAGGCCAGGAAGAAATTCACCCCTCCACTTT. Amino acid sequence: CARPGRNSPLHF.

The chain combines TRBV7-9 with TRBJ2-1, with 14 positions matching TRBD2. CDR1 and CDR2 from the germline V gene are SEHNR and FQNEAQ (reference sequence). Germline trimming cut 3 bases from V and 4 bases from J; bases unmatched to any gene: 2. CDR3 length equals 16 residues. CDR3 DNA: TGTGCCAGCAGCTTTGGACTAGCGGGGGGATACAATGAGCAGTTCTTC. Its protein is CASSFGLAGGYNEQFF. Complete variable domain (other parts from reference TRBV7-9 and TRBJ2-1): DTGVSQNPRHKITKRGQNVTFRCDPISEHNRLYWYRQTLGQGPEFLTYFQNEAQLEKSRLLSDRFSAERPKGSFSTLEIQRTEQGDSAMYLCASSFGLAGGYNEQFFGPGTRLTVL.

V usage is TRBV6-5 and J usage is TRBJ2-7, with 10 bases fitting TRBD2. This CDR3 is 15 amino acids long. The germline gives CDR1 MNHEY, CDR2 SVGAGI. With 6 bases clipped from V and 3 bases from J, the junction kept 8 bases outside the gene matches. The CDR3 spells CASSQYSSGSYEQYF. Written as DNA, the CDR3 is TGTGCCAGCAGCCAATATTCTAGCGGGAGCTACGAGCAGTACTTC.

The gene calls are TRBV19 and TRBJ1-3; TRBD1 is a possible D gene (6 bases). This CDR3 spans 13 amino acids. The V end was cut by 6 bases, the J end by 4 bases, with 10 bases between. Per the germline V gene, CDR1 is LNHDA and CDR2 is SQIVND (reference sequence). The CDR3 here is CASSTDRGNTIYF. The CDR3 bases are TGTGCCAGTAGCACCGACAGGGGAAACACCATATATTTT.

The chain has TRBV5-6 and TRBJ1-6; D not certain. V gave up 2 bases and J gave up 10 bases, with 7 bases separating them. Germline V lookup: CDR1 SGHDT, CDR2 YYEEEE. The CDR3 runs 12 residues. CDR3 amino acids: CASSLQYSPLHF. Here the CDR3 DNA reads TGTGCCAGCAGCTTACAATACTCACCCCTCCACTTT.

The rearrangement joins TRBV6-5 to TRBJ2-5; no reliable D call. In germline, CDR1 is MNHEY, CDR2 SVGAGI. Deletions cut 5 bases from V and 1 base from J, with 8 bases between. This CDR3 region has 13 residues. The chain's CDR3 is CASSLRTQETQYF. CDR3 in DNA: TGTGCCAGCAGTCTCCGGACCCAAGAGACCCAGTACTTC.